Reported below is one T cell receptor beta chain. Its antigen is as yet unknown. The sample belongs to a study of T-cell memory formation after mild COVID-19. Each CDR3 protein is one row after TCRdb ran MiXCR on the 5' RACE reads. The sample has 110,000 or so distinct CDR3 sequences, 22% seen once. Germline values: CDR1 MNHEY, CDR2 SMNVEV (reference sequence). Trimming cost V 3 bases and J 5 bases, with 7 bases left between them. This CDR3 is 13 amino acids long. Whole-study findings and limits: Among clones peaking at day 37 in the second wave, SARS-CoV-2 specificity remained unconfirmed. Chiefly within CM and EM were the contracting CD4+ clones; CD8+ ones were within EMRA. Cross-reactive memory appears to have joined, as suggested by some responding clones showing up in pre-infection memory. There was a balanced CD4/CD8 profile in clones contracting day 15 to 85, and later expanders leaned CD4+.

The source of this sequence is a man younger than 35 who had mild COVID-19 (a few samples of this study predate the infection). Cell type and time point are not known. Input material: PBMCs or a T cell subset sorted from them (not recorded which). This chain links TRBV27 with TRBJ2-2, with no clear D. The CDR3 loop is CASSFSITGELFF. The DNA for the CDR3 is TGTGCCAGCAGTTTCTCAATAACCGGGGAGCTGTTTTTT.